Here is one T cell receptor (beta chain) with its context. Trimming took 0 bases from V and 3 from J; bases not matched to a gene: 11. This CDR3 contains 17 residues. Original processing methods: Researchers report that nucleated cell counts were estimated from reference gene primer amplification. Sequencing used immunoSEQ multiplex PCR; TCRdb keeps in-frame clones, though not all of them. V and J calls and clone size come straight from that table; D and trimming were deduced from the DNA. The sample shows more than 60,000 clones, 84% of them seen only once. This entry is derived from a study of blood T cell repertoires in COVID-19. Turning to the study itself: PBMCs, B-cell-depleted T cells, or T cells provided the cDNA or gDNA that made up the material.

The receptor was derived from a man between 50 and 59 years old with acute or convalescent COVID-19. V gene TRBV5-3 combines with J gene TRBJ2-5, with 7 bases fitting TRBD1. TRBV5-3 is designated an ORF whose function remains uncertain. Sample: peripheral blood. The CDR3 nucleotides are TGTGCCAGAAGCTTGGAGGGGACAGCGGACCTAAAAGAGACCCAGTACTTC. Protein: CARSLEGTADLKETQYF.